This is a list of T cell receptor beta chains from one sample in a study of T cell responses to AZD1222 COVID-19 vaccine. TCRdb's table, derived via immunoSEQ multiplex PCR, lists solely in-frame clones and lacks some. The sample gives 150,000 or so clones, 88% of which show up once; 2.2% is in the top ten. Material: peripheral blood, obtained on day 0 of AZD1222 vaccination. The source is an adult in good health. CDR3s include the opening cysteine and the closing phenylalanine or tryptophan. A D gene is named only where the DNA matches it firmly. Where a row states a size, it is once, few, many or the class of an expanded clone; other rows omit it.

j_call,d_call,clone_size,v_call,cdr3_length,cdr3_nt,cdr3_aa
TRBJ1-4,NA,NA,TRBV7-2,15,TGTGCCAGCAGCCCGACAGGACCTCGAGATGAAAAACTGTTTTTT,CASSPTGPRDEKLFF
TRBJ1-4,NA,NA,TRBV28,13,TGTGCCAGCAGTGACAGCTTAAATGAAAAACTGTTTTTT,CASSDSLNEKLFF
TRBJ1-1,TRBD1,NA,TRBV5-1,14,TGCGCCAGCAGACTTAGACAGGGAGGGACTGAAGCTTTCTTT,CASRLRQGGTEAFF
TRBJ2-3,NA,NA,TRBV9,15,TGTGCCAGCAGCGTAGAATCGAGAAGAGCAGATACGCAGTATTTT,CASSVESRRADTQYF
TRBJ1-1,NA,many,TRBV30,14,TGTGCCTGGAGTCACGAGACAGGGAACACTGAAGCTTTCTTT,CAWSHETGNTEAFF
TRBJ1-2,NA,NA,TRBV5-4,14,TGTGCCAGCAGCGAGGCCGGGGCTCGGTATGGCTACACCTTC,CASSEAGARYGYTF
TRBJ2-5,NA,NA,TRBV11-1,14,TGTGCCAGCAGCTTTGGGCAGAAACAAGAGACCCAGTACTTC,CASSFGQKQETQYF
TRBJ1-2,TRBD1,NA,TRBV30,13,TGTGCCTGGACGACAGGGGGCGCCCATGGCTACACCTTC,CAWTTGGAHGYTF
TRBJ2-1,TRBD1,few,TRBV24-1,16,TGTGCCACCAGTGATTTCAGGACAGGGGGCTCGAATGAGCAGTTCTTC,CATSDFRTGGSNEQFF
TRBJ1-3,NA,once,TRBV6-5,15,TGTGCCAGCAGTTACTCTGGGGACTCTGGAAACACCATATATTTT,CASSYSGDSGNTIYF
TRBJ2-3,TRBD2,NA,TRBV11-2,18,TGTGCCAGCAGCTTAGAAGGACTAGCGGTCTATAGCACAGATACGCAGTATTTT,CASSLEGLAVYSTDTQYF
TRBJ1-2,TRBD1,NA,TRBV7-9,17,TGTGCCAGCAGCTTAGATACAGGGGACAGGAGGTTGCGGGGCTACACCTTC,CASSLDTGDRRLRGYTF
TRBJ1-2,NA,NA,TRBV9,14,TGTGCCAGCAGCCTTTTTGGGGATGACTATGGCTACACCTTC,CASSLFGDDYGYTF
TRBJ2-7,NA,few,TRBV7-9,15,TGTGCCAGCACCAAGAGTGGGCGGGGGCCCTACGAGCAGTACTTC,CASTKSGRGPYEQYF
TRBJ1-4,NA,NA,TRBV27,16,TGTGCCAGCAGTTTGAGAGCGTATGGAACTAATGAAAAACTGTTTTTT,CASSLRAYGTNEKLFF
TRBJ2-6,NA,NA,TRBV5-4,16,TGTGCCAGCAGCCTTGACAGCCTCTCTGGGGCCAACGTCCTGACTTTC,CASSLDSLSGANVLTF
TRBJ1-1,NA,NA,TRBV19,12,TGTGCCAGTCCGGCGGAGGCCACTGAAGCTTTCTTT,CASPAEATEAFF
TRBJ2-7,NA,NA,TRBV9,14,TGTGCCAGCAGCGTAGCGGGAGCTGCCTACGAGCAGTACTTC,CASSVAGAAYEQYF
TRBJ2-2,TRBD2,NA,TRBV11-3,17,TGTGCCAGCAGCTTAGCCCAGGGCCTAGCGGGCACCGGGGAGCTGTTTTTT,CASSLAQGLAGTGELFF
TRBJ2-5,NA,NA,TRBV7-9,14,TGTGCCAGCAGCAGTCCCTCTAGGGAGAAGACCCAGTACTTC,CASSSPSREKTQYF
TRBJ2-1,NA,medium-sized,TRBV27,14,TGTGCCAGCGGCTACACGAGCTCCTACAATGAGCAGTTCTTC,CASGYTSSYNEQFF
TRBJ1-6,TRBD1,NA,TRBV10-3,15,TGTGCCATCAGTGACCGACAGGGGGATAATTCACCCCTCCACTTT,CAISDRQGDNSPLHF
TRBJ1-1,NA,once,TRBV29-1,12,TGCAGCGTACCGGACAGAAACACTGAAGCTTTCTTT,CSVPDRNTEAFF
TRBJ1-6,TRBD1,NA,TRBV11-2,14,TGTAGTAGCAGGGGGAGCTCCTATAATTCACCCCTCCACTTT,CSSRGSSYNSPLHF
TRBJ2-7,TRBD1,NA,TRBV15,16,TGTGCCACCAGCCATAGGACAGGGGAAAAATTCGGCGAGCAGTACTTC,CATSHRTGEKFGEQYF
TRBJ2-2,NA,once,TRBV6-2/TRBV6-3,14,TGTGCCAGCAGTTACCGGGGGTACACCGGGGAGCTGTTTTTT,CASSYRGYTGELFF
TRBJ2-3,NA,NA,TRBV24-1,16,TGTGCCACCAGTGATGTCAGTGGGGGCGCGAAAGATACGCAGTATTTT,CATSDVSGGAKDTQYF
TRBJ2-2,NA,NA,TRBV6-2/TRBV6-3,17,TGTGCCAGCAGTTACTCGGGGGGATCCGCGAACACCGGGGAGCTGTTTTTT,CASSYSGGSANTGELFF
TRBJ1-1,NA,NA,TRBV5-1,14,TGCGCCAGCAGCGGCCGATCCTTTCTCACTGAAGCTTTCTTT,CASSGRSFLTEAFF
TRBJ2-3,NA,NA,TRBV11-2,15,TGTGCCAGCAGCTTAGCAACGGTGAGCACAGATACGCAGTATTTT,CASSLATVSTDTQYF
TRBJ2-7,TRBD2,NA,TRBV6-6,14,TGTGCCAGCAGTTACCAAGCGGGAGTAGGGGAGCAGTACTTC,CASSYQAGVGEQYF
TRBJ2-1,NA,NA,TRBV3-1/TRBV3-2,16,TGTGCCAGCAGCCTTTTCCATGGACATGGAAAAAATGAGCAGTTCTTC,CASSLFHGHGKNEQFF
TRBJ1-1,NA,NA,TRBV14,14,TGTGCCAGCAGCTGGGATGCTTTGAACACTGAAGCTTTCTTT,CASSWDALNTEAFF
TRBJ2-7,TRBD2,once,TRBV19,17,TGTGCCAGTAGTATAGATTTGGGCGGGGGACCCCCCTACGAGCAGTACTTC,CASSIDLGGGPPYEQYF
TRBJ1-1,NA,NA,TRBV7-8,14,TGTGCCAGCAGCCTTGGCTCGGGGGGTCTTGAAGCTTTCTTT,CASSLGSGGLEAFF
TRBJ1-2,TRBD1,few,TRBV29-1,12,TGCAGCGCCGACAGGGAGATGGTTGGCTACACCTTC,CSADREMVGYTF
TRBJ1-1,NA,NA,TRBV29-1,12,TGCAGCGCGGGGGGGAGGAACACTGAAGCTTTCTTT,CSAGGRNTEAFF
TRBJ2-7,NA,NA,TRBV6-5,11,TGTGCCAGCACGGAATCCTACGAGCAGTACTTC,CASTESYEQYF
TRBJ1-1,NA,once,TRBV5-1,16,TGCGCCAGCAGCTTGGCCGCTTCGAACTTTAACACTGAAGCTTTCTTT,CASSLAASNFNTEAFF
TRBJ2-3,TRBD1,NA,TRBV28,13,TGTGCCGGGACAACAGGGGCCACAGATACGCAGTATTTT,CAGTTGATDTQYF
TRBJ1-5,NA,NA,TRBV5-1,13,TGCGCCAGCAGCACCGGGGGATCTCAGCCCCAGCATTTT,CASSTGGSQPQHF
TRBJ2-2,TRBD1,NA,TRBV28,16,TGTGCCAGCAGTTCGCCGGGACAGGGATACACCGGGGAGCTGTTTTTT,CASSSPGQGYTGELFF
TRBJ2-3,NA,once,TRBV21-1,17,TGTGCCAGCAGCAAAGGAGTCGTGTACAGGGCCACAGATACGCAGTATTTT,CASSKGVVYRATDTQYF
TRBJ2-1,TRBD2,NA,TRBV7-2,16,TGTGCCAGCAGCTGGACTAGCGGGAGTGATTACAATGAGCAGTTCTTC,CASSWTSGSDYNEQFF
TRBJ2-2,TRBD2,NA,TRBV7-8,15,TGTGCCAGCAGCTGGGGGAGGGCGAACACCGGGGAGCTGTTTTTT,CASSWGRANTGELFF
TRBJ1-1,NA,NA,TRBV30,14,TGTGCCTGGAGTGTACCGGGGGGTAGGACTGAAGCTTTCTTT,CAWSVPGGRTEAFF
TRBJ2-3,NA,NA,TRBV19,10,TGTGCCGGGATGATAGATACGCAGTATTTT,CAGMIDTQYF
TRBJ1-5,NA,NA,TRBV7-2,12,TGTGCCAGCAGCCAAGCCGTAGAGCCCCAGCATTTT,CASSQAVEPQHF
TRBJ2-1,NA,NA,TRBV5-4,15,TGTGCCAGCAGCTTGCAACTAGGTGAGAGAGGGGAGCAGTTCTTC,CASSLQLGERGEQFF
TRBJ1-2,TRBD1,NA,TRBV3-1/TRBV3-2,15,TGTGCCAGCAGCCAAGGACAGGGGATCCGCTATGGCTACACCTTC,CASSQGQGIRYGYTF
TRBJ1-6,TRBD1,NA,TRBV28,16,TGTGCCAGCACCCTCCCCGCCGGGACAGGAATATCACCCCTCCACTTT,CASTLPAGTGISPLHF